A single sample is the source of the 29 T cell receptor beta chains below, sequenced in a study of blood T cells in healthy people across ages. The use of a sample-barcoded 5' primer and a J-beta primer mix characterized a second PCR of roughly 7 to 11 cycles. TCRdb re-derived calls from the 5' RACE reads in MiXCR, one entry per CDR3 protein. The sample has 1.5 million or so distinct CDR3 sequences; approximately 40% are singletons. Sequences were obtained from blood. The receptors come from a woman aged 18 to 35 in good health.

This clonotype showed up just once. The chain uses TRBV4-1 and TRBJ1-6, with 8 positions matching TRBD1. CDR1 is MGHRA, CDR2 YSYEKL, per germline. With V trimmed by 3 bases and J by 0 bases, 4 bases remained unmatched. The CDR3 covers 17 residues. Written as DNA, the CDR3 is TGCGCCAGCAGCCAGAGGACAGGGAGCTCCTATAATTCACCCCTCCACTTT. This sequence encodes CASSQRTGSSYNSPLHF.

This chain connects TRBV6-6 to TRBJ2-5, with 12 bases lining up with TRBD2. The CDR3 consists of 14 residues. Germline V CDR1 and CDR2: MNHNY, SVGAGI (reference sequence). The V segment lost 7 bases and the J segment 7 bases; nucleotides outside the gene matches: 7. CDR3 sequence reads: CASTGLAGTGTQYF. The CDR3 DNA is TGTGCCAGCACTGGACTAGCGGGAACTGGGACCCAGTACTTC.

V gene TRBV5-1 combines with J gene TRBJ1-2, with a weak D call TRBD1 (5 bases). Looked up from germline, CDR1 is SGHRS and CDR2 is YFSETQ. The V and J ends lost 2 bases and 8 bases respectively, with 13 bases between them. The CDR3 contains 13 residues. CDR3 in amino acids: CASSLSRVSGYTF. Written as DNA, the CDR3 is TGCGCCAGCAGCTTATCCAGGGTGTCCGGCTACACCTTC.

The genes are TRBV29-1 and TRBJ2-7; possible D gene TRBD2, 6 bases. CDR3 length: 14 amino acids. V was trimmed by 6 bases and J by 6 bases, leaving 21 bases between them. Germline V CDR1 and CDR2: SQVTM, ANQGSEA. The CDR3 reads CSVYTSTAPLEQYF. CDR3 coding DNA: TGCAGCGTCTATACTAGCACAGCCCCCCTCGAGCAGTACTTC.

V and J are TRBV20-1 and TRBJ1-2; 9 bases align to TRBD1. The CDR3 is made up of 15 amino acids. Germline V gene data show CDR1 as DFQATT and CDR2 as SNEGSKA (reference sequence). V was pared by 1 base and J by 3 bases, with 6 bases of the junction left unmatched. The DNA for the CDR3 is TGCAGTGCTAGAGCTCAAGACAGGGGGGACTATGGCTACACCTTC. Translating gives CSARAQDRGDYGYTF.

V is TRBV29-1 and J is TRBJ2-3, with D tentatively TRBD1 or TRBD2 (6 bases each). Between the trimmed V and J ends, which lost 2 bases and 8 bases, there was a span of 14 bases. The CDR3 consists of 13 residues. CDR1 is SQVTM and CDR2 is ANQGSEA in the germline V gene. In nucleotides, the CDR3 is TGCAGCGTTGAAAGGGGGGCGGAAGGTACGCAGTATTTT. This encodes CSVERGAEGTQYF.

This clonotype came up a few times. The chain has TRBV6-1 and TRBJ1-1; D is undetermined. The length of the CDR3 is 15 residues. Trimming took 1 base from V and 0 from J, leaving 9 bases between them. Germline V gene data show CDR1 as MNHNS and CDR2 as SASEGT. The CDR3 is CASSEGGYMNTEAFF. The CDR3 nucleotides are TGTGCCAGCAGTGAAGGAGGATACATGAACACTGAAGCTTTCTTT.

This clonotype was observed a few times. This chain links TRBV5-1 with TRBJ2-5; D unclear. The V and J ends lost 0 bases and 1 base respectively, with 10 bases between them. Germline CDR1 SGHRS, CDR2 YFSETQ. The CDR3 is made up of 15 amino acids. CDR3 sequence (DNA): TGCGCCAGCAGCTTGGTGACCGGTACCCAAGAGACCCAGTACTTC. It yields the protein CASSLVTGTQETQYF.

J is TRBJ1-5 and V is TRBV2; 9 nucleotides agree with TRBD1. Per the germline V gene, CDR1 is SNHLY and CDR2 is FYNNEI. After removal of 5 bases from V and 9 bases from J, the junction contained 8 bases not matched to a gene. The CDR3 covers 14 residues. CDR3: CASSLTGGFAPQHF. CDR3 coding DNA: TGTGCCAGCAGTCTAACAGGGGGCTTTGCGCCCCAGCATTTT.

This clonotype was found a few times. This CDR3 is CASSLTPPGRGTDTQYF. CDR3 in DNA: TGTGCCAGCAGCCTGACACCCCCTGGGCGGGGTACAGATACGCAGTATTTT. This chain joins TRBV2 and TRBJ2-3; D may be TRBD2 (6 bases). This CDR3 comprises 17 residues. Trimming removed 6 bases from V and 3 bases from J, with 22 bases in between. Germline V CDR1 and CDR2: SNHLY, FYNNEI.

This rearrangement joins TRBV3-1 to TRBJ1-2, with D uncertain. There are 13 residues in the CDR3. CDR1 LGHDT and CDR2 YNNKEL come from the germline V gene (reference sequence). V lost 4 bases to trimming and J lost 5 bases, with 11 bases between them. The CDR3 region is CASSPMLGYGYTF. Written as DNA, the CDR3 is TGTGCCAGCAGCCCAATGTTGGGTTATGGCTACACCTTC. The variable domain in full, completed from reference TRBV3-1 and TRBJ1-2, reads DTAVSQTPKYLVTQMGNDKSIKCEQNLGHDTMYWYKQDSKKFLKIMFSYNNKELIINETVPNRFSPKSPDKAHLNLHINSLELGDSAVYFCASSPMLGYGYTFGSGTRLTVV.

The chain joins TRBV6-5 to TRBJ1-1; 9 bases agree with TRBD1. This CDR3 comprises 15 residues. From germline, CDR1 is MNHEY and CDR2 SVGAGI. Unmatched junction bases numbered 8, after V lost 6 bases and J lost 3 bases. In nucleotides, the CDR3 is TGTGCCAGCAGGTACCCCGGACAGGGGTACACTGAAGCTTTCTTT. It translates to CASRYPGQGYTEAFF.

This clonotype was detected a few times. The chain carries TRBV15 and TRBJ1-1; tentatively, D is TRBD1 (5 bases). The length of the CDR3 is 15 residues. Trimming removed 4 bases from V and 3 bases from J, with 15 bases in between. Germline V gene lookup returns CDR1 LNHNV and CDR2 YYDKDF (reference sequence). Written as DNA, the CDR3 is TGTGCCACCAGCACAACCCAGGGATTTGACACTGAAGCTTTCTTT. Translated: CATSTTQGFDTEAFF.

The genes are TRBV12-3 or TRBV12-4 and TRBJ1-6; 8 positions match TRBD1. With V trimmed by 6 bases and J by 11 bases, 9 bases remained unmatched. CDR3 length: 14 amino acids. The CDR3 spells CASSLGQGSTPLHF. The CDR3 bases are TGTGCCAGCAGCCTCGGACAGGGAAGTACACCCCTCCACTTT.

This sequence joins TRBV20-1 and TRBJ2-5; perhaps TRBD2 as D (6 bases). Germline loops: CDR1 DFQATT, CDR2 SNEGSKA (reference sequence). The CDR3 runs 14 residues. The V gene lost 1 base and the J gene lost 7 bases, with 16 bases spanning the gap. The CDR3 reads CSARGVEGVVTQYF. CDR3 coding DNA: TGCAGTGCTAGAGGAGTGGAGGGAGTGGTGACCCAGTACTTC.

V usage is TRBV30 and J usage is TRBJ2-5; D not resolved. Per the germline V gene, CDR1 is GTSNPN and CDR2 is SVGIG (reference sequence). Trimming cost V 0 bases and J 4 bases, with 3 bases left between them. The CDR3 has 11 residues. The CDR3 reads CAWSVAETQYF. The CDR3 DNA reads as TGTGCCTGGAGTGTGGCAGAGACCCAGTACTTC.

This clonotype appeared many times. The chain joins TRBV12-3 or TRBV12-4 to TRBJ2-3, with D possibly being TRBD1 or TRBD2 (5 bases each). The CDR3 has 13 amino acids. Deletions cut 5 bases from V and 7 bases from J, with 13 bases between. The CDR3 here is CASSPGTPYTQYF. CDR3 nucleotide sequence: TGTGCCAGCAGTCCGGGGACCCCGTATACGCAGTATTTT.

The CDR3 region is CASSQAGLAGGINYEQYF. The CDR3 DNA reads TGTGCCAGCAGTCAAGCGGGACTAGCGGGAGGAATTAACTACGAGCAGTACTTC. The chain links TRBV7-2 to TRBJ2-7; 15 bases agree with TRBD2. The trim removed 6 bases at V and 3 bases at J, leaving 12 bases unmatched. This CDR3 spans 18 amino acids. Germline CDR1 SGHTA, CDR2 FQGNSA. The full variable domain, with the rest looked up from reference TRBV7-2 and TRBJ2-7, is GAGVSQSPSNKVTEKGKDVELRCDPISGHTALYWYRQSLGQGLEFLIYFQGNSAPDKSGLPSDRFSAERTGGSVSTLTIQRTQQEDSAVYLCASSQAGLAGGINYEQYFGPGTRLTVT.

This clonotype was counted between two and nine times. The chain is built from TRBV7-9 and TRBJ2-5; TRBD2 matches at 9 bases. The V segment lost 0 bases and the J segment 1 base; nucleotides outside the gene matches: 0. CDR1 and CDR2 (germline): SEHNR, FQNEAQ (reference sequence). The CDR3 runs 15 residues. The CDR3 protein is CASSLAGLAQETQYF. CDR3 DNA: TGTGCCAGCAGCTTAGCGGGACTAGCCCAAGAGACCCAGTACTTC.

The chain joins TRBV3-1 to TRBJ2-5; D not certain. CDR3 length equals 16 residues. Germline V lookup: CDR1 LGHDT, CDR2 YNNKEL (reference sequence). V was shortened by 0 bases and J by 2 bases, with 13 bases between the two germline ends. The CDR3 is CASSQDGVTSQETQYF. The CDR3 DNA is TGTGCCAGCAGCCAAGATGGGGTGACTTCGCAAGAGACCCAGTACTTC.

This clonotype was seen repeatedly, ten times or more. The gene calls are TRBV7-9 and TRBJ2-7, with 7 bases aligning to TRBD1. Germline V gene lookup returns CDR1 SEHNR and CDR2 FQNEAQ (reference sequence). Trimming took 10 bases from V and 0 from J; bases not matched to a gene: 9. The CDR3 length is 14 residues. CDR3 sequence (DNA): TGTGCCATTCAACAGGGGAGTCCCTCCTACGAGCAGTACTTC. Protein product: CAIQQGSPSYEQYF.

In this sample, this clonotype turned up a few times. The chain uses TRBV7-9 and TRBJ1-2, with D hard to call. CDR3 length: 12 amino acids. Germline loops: CDR1 SEHNR, CDR2 FQNEAQ (reference sequence). The V and J ends lost 5 bases and 8 bases respectively, with 12 bases between them. Here the CDR3 reads CASSPEWFGYTF. CDR3 sequence (DNA): TGTGCCAGCAGCCCGGAATGGTTCGGCTACACCTTC.

The V call is TRBV28, the J call TRBJ2-4; possible D gene TRBD2, 7 bases. The germline V and J ends were trimmed by 3 bases and 6 bases, with 15 bases remaining between them. The length of the CDR3 is 15 residues. Germline CDR1 MDHEN, CDR2 SYDVKM. The CDR3: CASSLLGGAGNIQYF. In DNA form, the CDR3 reads TGTGCCAGCAGTTTGCTTGGGGGGGCAGGAAACATTCAGTACTTC.

The chain employs TRBV11-2 and TRBJ1-4; 7 bases agree with TRBD1. Germline V lookup: CDR1 SGHAT, CDR2 FQNNGV. This CDR3 spans 15 amino acids. The trim removed 4 bases at V and 12 bases at J, leaving 14 bases unmatched. The CDR3 loop reads CASSSQGEKRRELFF. As DNA, the CDR3 is TGTGCCAGCAGCTCGCAGGGGGAGAAGCGTAGGGAACTGTTTTTT.

The rearrangement uses TRBV6-1 and TRBJ2-3; D is uncertain. Germline V gene lookup returns CDR1 MNHNS and CDR2 SASEGT. The ends were cut back, 3 bases at V and 6 bases at J, with 13 bases in the middle. The CDR3 has 14 residues. CDR3 coding DNA: TGTGCCAGCAGTGATGGGCCCGCAAGGGATACGCAGTATTTT. Its translation is CASSDGPARDTQYF.

The rearrangement uses TRBV27 and TRBJ2-6; no reliable D call. Germline CDR1 is MNHEY and CDR2 is SMNVEV (reference sequence). The germline V and J ends were trimmed by 6 bases and 0 bases, with 9 bases remaining between them. The CDR3 loop spans 15 amino acids. CDR3 sequence (DNA): TGTGCCAGCAGGTACAGCGTCTCTGGGGCCAACGTCCTGACTTTC. It is translated as CASRYSVSGANVLTF. Complete variable domain (other parts from reference TRBV27 and TRBJ2-6): EAQVTQNPRYLITVTGKKLTVTCSQNMNHEYMSWYRQDPGLGLRQIYYSMNVEVTDKGDVPEGYKVSRKEKRNFPLILESPSPNQTSLYFCASRYSVSGANVLTFGAGSRLTVL.

A single count supports this clonotype. Germline is not matched at one junction end, which may reflect a read error. This chain links TRBV10-3 with TRBJ2-5, with TRBD1 as a possible D gene (6 bases). The CDR3 length is 13 residues. Per the germline V gene, CDR1 is ENHRY and CDR2 is SYGVKD. The CDR3: CAAQQGSQETRYF. The CDR3 bases are TGTGCCGCGCAACAGGGAAGCCAAGAGACCCGGTACTTC.

The V and J genes are TRBV12-3 or TRBV12-4 and TRBJ2-5; D gene ambiguous. Trimming left V 6 bases short and J 6 bases short, with 11 bases between. This CDR3 region has 12 residues. Here the CDR3 DNA reads TGTGCCAGCAGGTCCGGGCCGCAGACCCAGTACTTC. This encodes CASRSGPQTQYF.

The rearrangement uses TRBV4-1 and TRBJ1-5; 7 nucleotides line up with TRBD1. CDR3 size: 16 residues. Per germline, CDR1 MGHRA and CDR2 YSYEKL. After removal of 2 bases from V and 2 bases from J, the junction contained 6 bases not matched to a gene. The CDR3 is CASSQQTGSRNQPQHF. Here the CDR3 DNA reads TGCGCCAGCAGCCAACAGACAGGGAGCCGCAATCAGCCCCAGCATTTT.